This TCR beta chain emerged from a study of blood T cell repertoires in COVID-19. Across the study: Sources were T cells, B-cell-depleted T cells, or PBMCs; the material itself was cDNA or gDNA.

The authors' processing: Researchers report that nucleated cell counts were estimated from reference gene primer amplification. The repertoire was sequenced with immunoSEQ multiplex PCR; TCRdb's copy has only in-frame clones and lacks some. V and J calls and clone size are those listed in that table; D and trimming were worked out from the DNA. The sample yields around 400,000 clones, approximately 91% seen once. The germline V and J ends were trimmed by 2 bases and 10 bases, with 7 bases remaining between them. This CDR3 has 12 residues. Germline CDR1 SGHTS, CDR2 YDEGEE. The receptor's source is a woman between 40 and 50 years old who had been exposed to COVID-19. The source material was PBMCs or T cells enriched from blood (not recorded which). This sequence joins TRBV5-8 and TRBJ1-6; no definite D call. This CDR3 reads CASSFRLSPLHF. DNA for the CDR3: TGTGCCAGCAGCTTCAGATTATCACCCCTCCACTTT.